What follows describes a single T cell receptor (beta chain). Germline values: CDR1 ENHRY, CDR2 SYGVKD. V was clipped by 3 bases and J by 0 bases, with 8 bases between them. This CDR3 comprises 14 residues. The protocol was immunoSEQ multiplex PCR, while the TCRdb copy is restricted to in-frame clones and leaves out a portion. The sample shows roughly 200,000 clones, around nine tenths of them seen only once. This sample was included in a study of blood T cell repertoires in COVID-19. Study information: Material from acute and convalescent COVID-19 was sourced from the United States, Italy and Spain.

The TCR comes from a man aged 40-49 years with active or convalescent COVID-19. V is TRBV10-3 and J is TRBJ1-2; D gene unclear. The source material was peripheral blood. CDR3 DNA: TGTGCCATCAGTGATTCACAGACTAACTATGGCTACACCTTC. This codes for CAISDSQTNYGYTF.